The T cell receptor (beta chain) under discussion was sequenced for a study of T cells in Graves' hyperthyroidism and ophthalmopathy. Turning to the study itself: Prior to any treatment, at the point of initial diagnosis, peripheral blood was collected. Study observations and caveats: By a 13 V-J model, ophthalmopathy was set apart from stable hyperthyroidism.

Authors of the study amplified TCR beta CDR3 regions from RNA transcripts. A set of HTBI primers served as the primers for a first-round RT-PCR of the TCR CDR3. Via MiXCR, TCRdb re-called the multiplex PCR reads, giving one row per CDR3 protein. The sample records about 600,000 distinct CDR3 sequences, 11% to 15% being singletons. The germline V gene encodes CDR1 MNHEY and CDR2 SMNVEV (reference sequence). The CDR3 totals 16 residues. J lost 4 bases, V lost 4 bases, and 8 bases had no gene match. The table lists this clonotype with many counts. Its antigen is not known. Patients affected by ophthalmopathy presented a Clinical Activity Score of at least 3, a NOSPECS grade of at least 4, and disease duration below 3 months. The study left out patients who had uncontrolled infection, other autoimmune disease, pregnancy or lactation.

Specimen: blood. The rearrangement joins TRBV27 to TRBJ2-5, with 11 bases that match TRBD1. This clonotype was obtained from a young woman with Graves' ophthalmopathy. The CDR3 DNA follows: TGTGCCAGCAGTTCCCTCCGGACAGGGGGCACAGAGACCCAGTACTTC. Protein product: CASSSLRTGGTETQYF.